The 15 T cell receptor beta chains below all came from one sample that was sequenced in a study of blood T cell repertoires in COVID-19. Profiled with immunoSEQ multiplex PCR; TCRdb holds only in-frame clones, not every one. In the table there are roughly 190,000 clones, roughly 84% of which are singletons. The sample taken for sequencing was PBMCs or T cells enriched from blood (not recorded which). The source of these receptors is a woman between 25 and 40 years old who had recovered from COVID-19.

The gene calls are TRBV28 and TRBJ1-5; D might be TRBD1 (6 bases). Germline V gene lookup returns CDR1 MDHEN and CDR2 SYDVKM. V shed 7 bases and J shed 1 base, with 17 bases lying between them. The CDR3 is 16 amino acids. The DNA for the CDR3 is TGTGCCAGCACCTCTAGAGGGAGGGGGAGCAATCAGCCCCAGCATTTT. Translated, it gives CASTSRGRGSNQPQHF.

This chain uses TRBV28 with TRBJ1-6; TRBD1 aligns across 10 bases. This CDR3 contains 15 residues. Trimming cost V 7 bases and J 10 bases; bases outside gene matches: 10. CDR1 and CDR2 (germline): MDHEN, SYDVKM. The CDR3 region has the DNA TGTGCCAGCACCGGTGGGAGGGACAGGGGATCACCCCTCCACTTT. Translation: CASTGGRDRGSPLHF.

This chain connects TRBV3-1 (or the pseudogene TRBV3-2) to TRBJ1-4; D uncertain. Germline values: CDR1 LGHDT, CDR2 YNNKEL (reference sequence). With 4 bases removed from V and 1 base from J, the gap between germline ends came to 4 bases. The CDR3 consists of 13 residues. The CDR3 sequence: CASSPRTNEKLFF. DNA for the CDR3: TGTGCCAGCAGCCCCCGAACTAATGAAAAACTGTTTTTT.

The chain employs TRBV9 and TRBJ1-4, with D possibly being TRBD1 (6 bases). With 1 base removed from V and 0 bases from J, the gap between germline ends came to 25 bases. Germline values: CDR1 SGDLS, CDR2 YYNGEE. The CDR3 is 21 amino acids. CDR3 DNA sequence: TGTGCCAGCAGCGTATTCCCGAGAACAGGGCGGCATGCGGCAACTAATGAAAAACTGTTTTTT. Residues: CASSVFPRTGRHAATNEKLFF.

This clone came up once. The chain joins TRBV2 to TRBJ1-1; TRBD1 matches 9 bases. J was trimmed by 4 bases and V by 2 bases; bases with no gene match: 2. The CDR3 has 14 residues. Germline V gene sequence: CDR1 SNHLY, CDR2 FYNNEI. Written as DNA, the CDR3 is TGTGCCAGCAGTGAAACAGGGGGCCGCACTGAAGCTTTCTTT. Amino acid sequence: CASSETGGRTEAFF.

J is TRBJ1-2 and V is TRBV2; 8 nucleotides align to TRBD1. Germline V CDR1 and CDR2: SNHLY, FYNNEI. The CDR3 is 13 amino acids. The junction had 3 bases not matched to a gene; V was cut back by 5 bases and J by 4 bases. CDR3 protein: CASSLTGVYGYTF. The CDR3 DNA reads as TGTGCCAGCAGTTTGACAGGGGTCTATGGCTACACCTTC.

The chain employs TRBV9 and TRBJ2-1; 8 nucleotides agree with TRBD2. Germline lookup yields CDR1 SGDLS and CDR2 YYNGEE. The CDR3 is 17 amino acids. The V and J ends lost 0 bases and 0 bases, in that order; junction bases with no gene match: 5. The CDR3 protein is CASSVVLRGGSYNEQFF. CDR3 nucleotides: TGTGCCAGCAGCGTAGTCCTTCGGGGGGGCTCCTACAATGAGCAGTTCTTC.

This clone was found once. V and J are TRBV2 and TRBJ2-1; D uncertain. V lost 8 bases, J lost 5 bases, and 10 bases lay in between. Germline V gene data show CDR1 as SNHLY and CDR2 as FYNNEI. The CDR3 is 12 amino acids. CDR3 region: CASDGDNNEQFF. In DNA form, the CDR3 reads TGTGCCAGCGACGGCGACAACAATGAGCAGTTCTTC.

The chain is built from TRBV24-1 and TRBJ2-5, with D perhaps TRBD2 (5 bases). The germline gives CDR1 KGHDR, CDR2 SFDVKD. Trimming took off 0 bases at V and 1 base at J, with 14 bases between the two ends. The CDR3 runs 17 residues. CDR3 protein: CATSDLRNLASQETQYF. The CDR3 region has the DNA TGTGCCACCAGTGATTTGCGGAACTTAGCGAGCCAAGAGACCCAGTACTTC.

This clone was recorded only once. The chain links TRBV19 to TRBJ1-1; D call uncertain. V was trimmed by 3 bases and J by 8 bases, leaving 7 bases between them. Per germline, CDR1 LNHDA and CDR2 SQIVND (reference sequence). The CDR3 runs to 11 residues. The CDR3 nucleotides are TGTGCCAGTAGTATTGGCCCCGAAGCTTTCTTT. Residues: CASSIGPEAFF.

The rearrangement uses TRBV7-3 and TRBJ1-1; 9 positions match TRBD1. The CDR3 is 17 residues long. Germline CDR1 SGHTA, CDR2 FQGTGA. V gave up 1 base and J gave up 4 bases; unmatched junction bases: 10. As DNA, the CDR3 is TGTGCCAGCAGCTTAAATGGTCCGGGACAGGGAGTCACTGAAGCTTTCTTT. As protein: CASSLNGPGQGVTEAFF.

The V and J genes are TRBV5-1 and TRBJ1-5; TRBD1 aligns across 7 bases. CDR1 is SGHRS and CDR2 is YFSETQ in the germline V gene. The CDR3 has 14 residues. J lost 6 bases, V lost 4 bases, and 7 bases had no gene match. The CDR3 spells CASSKQTGSQPQHF. DNA for the CDR3: TGCGCCAGCAGCAAGCAGACAGGGAGTCAGCCCCAGCATTTT.

This clone has a handful of counts. J is TRBJ2-3 and V is TRBV9; D gene ambiguous. The V gene's germline CDR1 is SGDLS and CDR2 YYNGEE. Trimming left V 4 bases short and J 2 bases short, with 2 bases between. This CDR3 has 11 amino acids. CDR3 protein: CASSHTDTQYF. In DNA, the CDR3 is TGTGCCAGCAGCCACACAGATACGCAGTATTTT. Full variable domain (rest looked up from reference TRBV9 and TRBJ2-3): DSGVTQTPKHLITATGQRVTLRCSPRSGDLSVYWYQQSLDQGLQFLIQYYNGEERAKGNILERFSAQQFPDLHSELNLSSLELGDSALYFCASSHTDTQYFGPGTRLTVL.

CDR3 DNA: TGTGCCAGCAGAGAAATAAGAGGACACTCTGGAAACACCATATATTTT. Amino acids: CASREIRGHSGNTIYF. The chain combines TRBV11-2 with TRBJ1-3; the D gene is possibly TRBD1 (5 bases). V was shortened by 6 bases and J by 0 bases, with 15 bases between the two germline ends. The length of the CDR3 is 16 residues. Per the germline V gene, CDR1 is SGHAT and CDR2 is FQNNGV. Using reference TRBV11-2 and TRBJ1-3 for the parts outside the CDR3, the full variable domain is EAGVAQSPRYKIIEKRQSVAFWCNPISGHATLYWYQQILGQGPKLLIQFQNNGVVDDSQLPKDRFSAERLKGVDSTLKIQPAKLEDSAVYLCASREIRGHSGNTIYFGEGSWLTVV.

This clone was counted a single time. The chain carries TRBV21-1 and TRBJ1-6; the table's D call TRBD1 went unverified against the DNA. TRBV21-1 is labeled a pseudogene. This CDR3 has 15 amino acids. The CDR3 nucleotides are TGTGCCAGCAGCCCCCAACAGGGGGCAATTTTACCCCTCCACTTT. It codes for CASSPQQGAILPLHF.